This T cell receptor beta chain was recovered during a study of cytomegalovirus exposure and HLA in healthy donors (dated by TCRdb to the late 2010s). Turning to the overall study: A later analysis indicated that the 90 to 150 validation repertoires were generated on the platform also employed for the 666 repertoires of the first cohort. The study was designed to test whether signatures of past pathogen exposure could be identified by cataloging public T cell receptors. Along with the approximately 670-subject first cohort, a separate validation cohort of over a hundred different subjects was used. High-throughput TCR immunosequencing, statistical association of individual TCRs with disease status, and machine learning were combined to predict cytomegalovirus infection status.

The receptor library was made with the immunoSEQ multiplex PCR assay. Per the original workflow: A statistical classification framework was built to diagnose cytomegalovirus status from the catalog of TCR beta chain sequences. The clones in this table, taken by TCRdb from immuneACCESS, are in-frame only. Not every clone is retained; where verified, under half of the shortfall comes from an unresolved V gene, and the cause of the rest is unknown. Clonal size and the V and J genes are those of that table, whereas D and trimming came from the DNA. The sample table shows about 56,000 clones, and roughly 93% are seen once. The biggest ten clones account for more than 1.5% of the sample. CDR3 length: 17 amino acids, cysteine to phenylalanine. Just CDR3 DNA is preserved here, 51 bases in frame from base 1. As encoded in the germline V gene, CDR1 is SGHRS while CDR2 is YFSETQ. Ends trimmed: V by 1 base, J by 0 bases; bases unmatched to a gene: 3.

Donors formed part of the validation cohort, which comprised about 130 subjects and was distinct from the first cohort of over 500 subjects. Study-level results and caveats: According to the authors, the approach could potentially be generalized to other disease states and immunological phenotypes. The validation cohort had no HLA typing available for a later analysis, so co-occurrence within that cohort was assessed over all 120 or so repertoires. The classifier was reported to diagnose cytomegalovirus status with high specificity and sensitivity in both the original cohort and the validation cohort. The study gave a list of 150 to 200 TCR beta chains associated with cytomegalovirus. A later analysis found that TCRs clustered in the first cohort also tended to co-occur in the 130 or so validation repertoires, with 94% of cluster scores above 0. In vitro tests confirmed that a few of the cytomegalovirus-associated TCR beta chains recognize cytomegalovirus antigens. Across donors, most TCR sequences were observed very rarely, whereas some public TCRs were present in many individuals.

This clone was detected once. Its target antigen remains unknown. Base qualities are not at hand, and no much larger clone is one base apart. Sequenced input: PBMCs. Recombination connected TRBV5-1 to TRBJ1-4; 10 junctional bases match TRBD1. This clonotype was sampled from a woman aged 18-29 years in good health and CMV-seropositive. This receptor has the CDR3 CASSLLGQGATNEKLFF. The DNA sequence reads TGCGCCAGCAGCTTGCTTGGACAGGGGGCAACTAATGAAAAACTGTTTTTT.